This TCR beta chain was identified in a study of blood T cells in healthy people across ages. Isolation yielded PBMCs, at least 6 million per sample, in every case. Findings of the study overall: Estimates based on one million T cells were treated as lower bounds.

This CDR3 comprises 15 residues. Trimming left V 5 bases short and J 7 bases short, with 15 bases between. Germline loops: CDR1 LGHDT, CDR2 YNNKEL (reference sequence). Comments on this clonotype: The antigen is not known.

A second PCR, run for about 6 to 11 cycles, used a sample-barcoded 5' primer plus a J-beta primer mix. TCRdb re-called the 5' RACE reads with MiXCR, one entry per CDR3 protein. Among 1.8 million or so distinct CDR3 sequences listed, 30% to 40% were seen once. J is TRBJ1-6 and V is TRBV3-1; no clear D. The sample consisted of blood. This sequence originates from a human donor in good health. The CDR3, as DNA: TGTGCCAGCAGCGATCCGGGCATGGCAAATTCACCCCTCCACTTT. Its translation: CASSDPGMANSPLHF.